This T cell receptor (beta chain) was sequenced during a study of molecular identifiers for immune sequencing clone quantification. Whole-study results and caveats: Barcode collisions between identical TCR molecules could shrink estimates of highly expanded clone sizes. Over 98% of effector molecules, but under 1% in naive cells, were held by clones with more than 20 RNA copies.

Previously reported methods and listed TCR primers produced the bulk TCR libraries. TCRdb used MiXCR to reprocess the PCR reads, holding one entry per CDR3 protein. The sample yields over 50,000 distinct CDR3 sequences, about a third seen once. The authors sorted naive CD8 T cells as CD8+CD4-CCR7+CD45RA+. In its sample, this clonotype was seen a few times. Antigen: not known. The CDR3 covers 14 residues. Between the trimmed V and J ends, which lost 1 base and 0 bases, there was a span of 6 bases. Germline V gene lookup returns CDR1 SGDLS and CDR2 YYNGEE. This receptor was obtained from a human donor in good health. Some libraries in this study had Jurkat cell RNA spiked in. The V gene is TRBV9, the J gene TRBJ2-3; no firm D call. Sequenced: naive CD8+ T cells from blood, with Jurkat cell RNA spiked in. Stated subset: FACS-sorted CD8+CD4-CCR7+CD45RA+ naive T cells. This CDR3 is CASSVQRSTDTQYF. The CDR3 coding sequence is TGTGCCAGCAGCGTACAGCGTAGCACAGATACGCAGTATTTT. The variable domain in full, completed from reference TRBV9 and TRBJ2-3, reads DSGVTQTPKHLITATGQRVTLRCSPRSGDLSVYWYQQSLDQGLQFLIQYYNGEERAKGNILERFSAQQFPDLHSELNLSSLELGDSALYFCASSVQRSTDTQYFGPGTRLTVL.